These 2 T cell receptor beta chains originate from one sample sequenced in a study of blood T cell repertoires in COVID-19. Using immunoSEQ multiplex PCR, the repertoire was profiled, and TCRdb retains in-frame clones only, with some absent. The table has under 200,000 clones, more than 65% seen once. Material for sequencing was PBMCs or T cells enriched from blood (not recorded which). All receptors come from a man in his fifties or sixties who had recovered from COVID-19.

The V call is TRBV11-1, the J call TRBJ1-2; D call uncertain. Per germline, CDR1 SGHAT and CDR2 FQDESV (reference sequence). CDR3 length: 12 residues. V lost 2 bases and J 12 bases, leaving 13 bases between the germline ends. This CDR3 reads CASSLRGSGNTF. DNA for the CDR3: TGTGCCAGCAGCTTACGTGGGAGTGGAAACACCTTC.

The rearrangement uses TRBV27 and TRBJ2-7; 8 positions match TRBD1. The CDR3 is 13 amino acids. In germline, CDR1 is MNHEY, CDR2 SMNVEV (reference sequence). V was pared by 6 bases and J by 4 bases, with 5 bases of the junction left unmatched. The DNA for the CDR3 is TGTGCCAGCAGCACCCAGGGGGCTTACGAGCAGTACTTC. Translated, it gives CASSTQGAYEQYF.